A selection of T cell receptor beta chains follows, all from one sample in a study of beta chain features in type 1 diabetes. Measured with immunoSEQ multiplex PCR; TCRdb has only the in-frame clones, and not every one. The sample consists of 150,000 to 200,000 clones, about 63% of them appearing once. Sequencing input: naive CD4+ T cells from blood. The receptors originated from a man aged 25-40 years with type 1 diabetes. Both conserved end residues are part of each CDR3. A D gene is named only where the DNA matches it firmly. Where a row states a size, it is once, few, many or the class of an expanded clone; other rows omit it.

d_gene,abundance,j_gene,v_gene,CDR3aa,CDR3nt
-,-,TRBJ2-1,TRBV9,CASSAPGQSSYNEQFF,TGTGCCAGCAGCGCACCAGGACAGAGCTCCTACAATGAGCAGTTCTTC
-,-,TRBJ1-3,TRBV30,CAWSVMDFFGNTIYF,TGTGCCTGGAGTGTCATGGACTTCTTTGGAAACACCATATATTTT
-,-,TRBJ2-5,TRBV7-9,CASSLGTYPRAETQYF,TGTGCCAGCAGCTTAGGGACATATCCCCGGGCAGAGACCCAGTACTTC
-,-,TRBJ2-2,TRBV29-1,CSVEDFVGPNTGELFF,TGCAGCGTTGAAGATTTTGTGGGACCGAACACCGGGGAGCTGTTTTTT
-,few,TRBJ2-5,TRBV9,CASSVAAIQETQYF,TGTGCCAGCAGCGTAGCGGCCATTCAAGAGACCCAGTACTTC
-,-,TRBJ2-7,TRBV7-9,CASSPVQGEQYF,TGTGCCAGCAGCCCAGTTCAGGGCGAGCAGTACTTC
-,few,TRBJ2-7,TRBV28,CASTSQGGHEQYF,TGTGCCAGCACCTCCCAGGGGGGCCACGAGCAGTACTTC
-,once,TRBJ2-5,TRBV5-6,CASSFFFVGEETQYF,TGTGCCAGCAGCTTCTTTTTTGTCGGGGAAGAGACCCAGTACTTC
-,-,TRBJ2-7,TRBV18,CASSPFEGSSYEQYF,TGTGCCAGCTCACCATTCGAGGGAAGCTCCTACGAGCAGTACTTC
-,few,TRBJ2-7,TRBV7-2,CASSLVTAVAGYEQYF,TGTGCCAGCAGCTTAGTAACGGCGGTCGCAGGCTACGAGCAGTACTTC
-,-,TRBJ2-2,TRBV5-1,CASSLSVGELFF,TGCGCCAGCAGCTTGTCAGTCGGGGAGCTGTTTTTT
-,-,TRBJ1-1,TRBV29-1,CSVAHTEAFF,TGCAGCGTTGCTCACACTGAAGCTTTCTTT
-,once,TRBJ2-1,TRBV9,CASSVGLQGALIGNEQFF,TGTGCCAGCAGCGTAGGCCTCCAGGGTGCCCTCATTGGGAATGAGCAGTTCTTC
-,-,TRBJ2-4,TRBV28,CASSLSLVRLAENIQYF,TGTGCCAGCAGTTTATCATTGGTCAGGTTAGCGGAAAACATTCAGTACTTC
-,once,TRBJ1-6,TRBV7-2,CASSLQQVINNSPLHF,TGTGCCAGCAGCTTACAACAGGTTATAAATAATTCACCCCTCCACTTT
TRBD1,few,TRBJ2-1,TRBV29-1,CSVGQSSYNEQFF,TGCAGCGTGGGACAGAGCTCCTACAATGAGCAGTTCTTC
-,-,TRBJ2-3,TRBV5-6,CASSLILGQGSPDTQYF,TGTGCCAGCAGCTTGATTTTGGGTCAGGGATCACCTGATACGCAGTATTTT
TRBD1,-,TRBJ1-1,TRBV11-2,CASSITGGWSTEAFF,TGTGCCAGCAGCATAACAGGGGGCTGGAGCACTGAAGCTTTCTTT
-,-,TRBJ1-1,TRBV7-9,CASSAYRESNTEAFF,TGTGCCAGCAGCGCATACAGGGAAAGTAACACTGAAGCTTTCTTT
TRBD1,-,TRBJ2-5,TRBV7-2,CASSFPGTARETQYF,TGTGCCAGCAGTTTCCCCGGGACAGCCCGGGAGACCCAGTACTTC
TRBD1,-,TRBJ2-5,TRBV7-9,CASSLARDRGQETQYF,TGTGCCAGCAGCTTAGCCCGGGACAGGGGACAAGAGACCCAGTACTTC